The sample holds a few counts of the clone carrying this TCR beta chain. Its antigen remains unknown. Sequence at one end of the junction differs from germline and may be a read error. From germline, CDR1 is MNHEY and CDR2 SMNVEV (reference sequence). The CDR3 covers 14 residues. The data were obtained in a study of cytomegalovirus exposure and HLA in healthy donors. About the research overall: Earlier, 180 million or so T cells were analyzed, and 117 million unique TCR beta sequences were found among them. Regarding the study as a whole: Across donors, most TCRs were seen rarely, yet some public ones were widespread.

The study ran its PCR with 60 Vbeta and 13 Jbeta primers. Repertoires were generated with immunoSEQ multiplex PCR, while TCRdb's copy carries only in-frame clones and drops some. The table shows around 90,000 clones, with around nine tenths occurring only once. The sequenced sample consisted of PBMCs. The chain employs TRBV27 and TRBJ2-1; 11 positions agree with TRBD2. This TCR derives from a man between 25 and 39 years old in good health and CMV-seropositive. The CDR3 loop is CANSLGLAGGKQFF. The CDR3, as DNA: TGTGCCAACAGTTTAGGGCTAGCGGGAGGTAAGCAGTTCTTC.